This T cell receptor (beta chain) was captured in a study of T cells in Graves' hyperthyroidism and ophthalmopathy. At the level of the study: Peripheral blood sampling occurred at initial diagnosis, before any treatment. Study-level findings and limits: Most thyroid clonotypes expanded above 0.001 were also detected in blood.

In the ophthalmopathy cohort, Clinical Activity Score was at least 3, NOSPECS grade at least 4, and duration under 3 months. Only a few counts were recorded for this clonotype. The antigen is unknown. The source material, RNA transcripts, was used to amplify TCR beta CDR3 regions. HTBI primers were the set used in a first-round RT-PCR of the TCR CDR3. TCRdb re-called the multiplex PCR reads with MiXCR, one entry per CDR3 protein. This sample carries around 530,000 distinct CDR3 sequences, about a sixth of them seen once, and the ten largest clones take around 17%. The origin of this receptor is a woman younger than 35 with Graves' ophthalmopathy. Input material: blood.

This CDR3 is CASSSTGTVYEQYF. DNA for the CDR3: TGTGCCAGCAGCTCAACCGGGACAGTCTACGAGCAGTACTTC. V and J are TRBV7-9 and TRBJ2-7, with 7 bases lining up with TRBD1. With V trimmed by 4 bases and J by 3 bases, 6 bases remained unmatched. CDR1 and CDR2 from the germline V gene are SEHNR and FQNEAQ (reference sequence). CDR3 length: 14 residues.